One and the same sample provided the 15 T cell receptor beta chains below, sequenced in a study of regulatory T cells in long-lasting Graves disease. Libraries of TCR beta came from iRepertoire HTBI primers plus Arm-PCR of CDR3 regions. TCRdb analysed the multiplex PCR reads with MiXCR anew, one entry per CDR3 protein. Of some 250,000 distinct CDR3 sequences detected, approximately 16% appear once; the ten largest clones hold roughly a fifth. Regarding time point: newly diagnosed GD, antithyroid drugs for less than 3 months. PBMCs provided the RNA from which the TCR library was made. The source was peripheral blood mononuclear cells (PBMCs), collected at new diagnosis, from a patient treated with antithyroid drugs. The receptors were gathered from a female donor with Graves disease.

This clonotype was seen repeatedly, ten times or more. V and J are TRBV28 and TRBJ2-7; the D is unclear. The CDR3 loop spans 13 amino acids. V was pared by 10 bases and J by 12 bases, with 25 bases between. Germline CDR1 MDHEN, CDR2 SYDVKM. The CDR3 DNA follows: TGTGCCACCCTGGGTGCAGGAGATTATGGGTGGTACTTC. It specifies CATLGAGDYGWYF.

This clonotype was counted at least ten times. The V and J genes are TRBV20-1 and TRBJ2-5; no clear D gene. CDR1 is DFQATT, CDR2 SNEGSKA, per germline (reference sequence). The CDR3 length is 12 residues. V was shortened by 1 base and J by 4 bases, with 7 bases between the two germline ends. Written as DNA, the CDR3 is TGCAGTGCTAGAGTCCTTCGAGAGACCCAGTACTTC. Protein product: CSARVLRETQYF.

J is TRBJ2-5 and V is TRBV7-3; 12 nucleotides line up with TRBD1. With V trimmed by 5 bases and J by 5 bases, 6 bases remained unmatched. Germline assignment: CDR1 SGHTA and CDR2 FQGTGA. This CDR3 comprises 15 residues. As DNA, the CDR3 is TGTGCCAGCAGCAGGGACAGGGGGCAGGAGGAGACCCAGTACTTC. Translation: CASSRDRGQEETQYF.

This clonotype came up a few times. The gene calls are TRBV5-8 and TRBJ1-2; no reliable D call. The ends were cut back, 4 bases at V and 2 bases at J, with 6 bases in the middle. This CDR3 has 12 residues. The germline V gene has CDR1 SGHTS and CDR2 YDEGEE. The CDR3 is CASSVTNYGYTF. The CDR3 DNA reads as TGTGCCAGCAGCGTTACCAACTATGGCTACACCTTC.

The table lists this clonotype with a few counts. Sequence at one end of the junction differs from germline and may be a read error. The rearrangement links TRBV7-7 to TRBJ1-5; no reliable D call. The germline CDR1 and CDR2 sequences are SSHAT and FNYEAQ (reference sequence). CDR3 length equals 19 residues. DNA of the CDR3: TGTGCTAGCAGCCGCCTCCCCCGGCCCCGAGGGAATAGCAATCAGCCCCAGCATTTT. It yields the protein CASSRLPRPRGNSNQPQHF.

This chain uses TRBV2 with TRBJ2-5, with 9 bases matching TRBD1. V trimming: 4 bases; J trimming: 5 bases; junction bases outside the gene matches: 14. CDR1 is SNHLY and CDR2 is FYNNEI in the germline V gene. The CDR3 totals 17 residues. The CDR3 loop reads CASSVGSLQGAGETQYF. CDR3 bases: TGTGCCAGCAGTGTTGGGTCCTTACAGGGGGCAGGGGAGACCCAGTACTTC.

This clonotype was observed at least ten times. The CDR3 DNA follows: TGTGCCAGCAACTCACAGGGACTCGGACGCGAGCAGTACTTC. Amino acid sequence: CASNSQGLGREQYF. The chain is built from TRBV12-3 or TRBV12-4 and TRBJ2-7, with D possibly being TRBD1 or TRBD2 (6 bases each). CDR3 length equals 14 residues. Deletions cut 7 bases from V and 6 bases from J, with 19 bases between.

V is TRBV19 and J is TRBJ2-4; D is ambiguous. Germline loops: CDR1 LNHDA, CDR2 SQIVND (reference sequence). Trimming left V 5 bases short and J 0 bases short, with 17 bases between. The CDR3 is 17 residues long. The CDR3 sequence: CASSPYDSRIAKNIQYF. Here the CDR3 DNA reads TGTGCCAGTAGTCCCTACGATAGCCGGATAGCCAAAAACATTCAGTACTTC.

DNA of the CDR3: TGCGCCAGCAGTGGTAGCGGGCGGGACAATGAGCAGTTCTTC. Amino acid sequence: CASSGSGRDNEQFF. The V and J genes are TRBV5-1 and TRBJ2-1; 7 bases are shared with TRBD2. J gave up 5 bases and V 5 bases, and 7 bases lay outside the gene matches. The CDR3 loop spans 14 amino acids. In germline, CDR1 is SGHRS, CDR2 YFSETQ. The full variable domain, with the rest looked up from reference TRBV5-1 and TRBJ2-1, is KAGVTQTPRYLIKTRGQQVTLSCSPISGHRSVSWYQQTPGQGLQFLFEYFSETQRNKGNFPGRFSGRQFSNSRSEMNVSTLELGDSALYLCASSGSGRDNEQFFGPGTRLTVL.

This chain joins TRBV20-1 and TRBJ2-2; 11 nucleotides agree with TRBD2. V gave up 0 bases and J gave up 5 bases; unmatched junction bases: 8. The CDR3 loop spans 17 amino acids. The germline gives CDR1 DFQATT, CDR2 SNEGSKA (reference sequence). The CDR3 DNA follows: TGCAGTGCTAGAGATCGAAGGGGACTAGCGGAAACCGGGGAGCTGTTTTTT. Protein product: CSARDRRGLAETGELFF.

The table lists this clonotype with a few counts. The germline gene is not matched at one end of the junction; a read error may be the cause. CDR3 coding DNA: TGTGCTAGCAGTCCGGTAGGGGCCCCTGAAGCTTTCTTT. Translating it yields CASSPVGAPEAFF. This sequence joins TRBV7-7 and TRBJ1-1; D perhaps matches TRBD1 (5 bases). Germline assignment: CDR1 SSHAT and CDR2 FNYEAQ (reference sequence). This CDR3 has 13 residues.

This clonotype was observed once. This sequence joins TRBV6-2 or TRBV6-3 and TRBJ1-4, with 7 bases aligning to TRBD1. The CDR3 sequence is 14 residues long. V was pared by 6 bases and J by 7 bases, with 8 bases of the junction left unmatched. Germline V CDR1 and CDR2: MNHEY, SVGEGT. DNA of the CDR3: TGTGCCAGCAGCGCCGGGACAGCGCCTGAAAAACTGTTTTTT. Translated: CASSAGTAPEKLFF.

This clonotype was detected a few times. The V and J genes are TRBV5-5 and TRBJ1-3; no firm D call. The CDR3 contains 16 residues. Germline-derived CDR1 and CDR2 are SGHKS and YYEKEE (reference sequence). Trimming removed 3 bases from V and 2 bases from J, with 15 bases in between. CDR3 coding DNA: TGTGCCAGCAGCTCCCACCTGCGGGGAACTGGAAACACCATATATTTT. Amino acid sequence: CASSSHLRGTGNTIYF. Looking up the rest from reference TRBV5-5 and TRBJ1-3 gives the full variable domain: DAGVTQSPTHLIKTRGQQVTLRCSPISGHKSVSWYQQVLGQGPQFIFQYYEKEERGRGNFPDRFSARQFPNYSSELNVNALLLGDSALYLCASSSHLRGTGNTIYFGEGSWLTVV.

The table lists this clonotype with many counts. The V gene is TRBV20-1, the J gene TRBJ2-7; D is unresolved. V was clipped by 6 bases and J by 2 bases, with 14 bases between them. Germline V gives CDR1 DFQATT, CDR2 SNEGSKA (reference sequence). The CDR3 totals 13 residues. The CDR3 is CSATPPATYEQYF. Here the CDR3 DNA reads TGCAGTGCCACCCCGCCAGCCACCTACGAGCAGTACTTC.

This clonotype has just one count. V usage is TRBV28 and J usage is TRBJ2-6; D gene uncertain. The V end was cut by 4 bases, the J end by 0 bases, with 16 bases between. Germline V gene data show CDR1 as MDHEN and CDR2 as SYDVKM. The CDR3 is 18 residues long. The CDR3 region has the DNA TGTGCCAGCAGTTATGGAGAGCACCGTTACTCTGGGGCCAACGTCCTGACTTTC. Protein: CASSYGEHRYSGANVLTF.